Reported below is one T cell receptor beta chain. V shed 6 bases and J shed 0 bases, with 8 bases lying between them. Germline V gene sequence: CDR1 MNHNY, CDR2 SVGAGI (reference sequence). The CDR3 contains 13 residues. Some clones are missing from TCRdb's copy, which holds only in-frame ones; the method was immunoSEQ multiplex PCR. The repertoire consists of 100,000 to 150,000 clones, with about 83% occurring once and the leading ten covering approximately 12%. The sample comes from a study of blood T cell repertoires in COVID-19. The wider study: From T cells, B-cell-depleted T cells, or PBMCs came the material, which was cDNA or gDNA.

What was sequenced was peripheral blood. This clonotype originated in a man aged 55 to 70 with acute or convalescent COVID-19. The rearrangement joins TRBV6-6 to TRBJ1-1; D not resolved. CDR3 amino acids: CASRPYLNTEAFF. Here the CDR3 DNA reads TGTGCCAGCAGGCCCTACTTGAACACTGAAGCTTTCTTT.